Sequencing of this T cell receptor (beta chain) was carried out in a study of blood T cell repertoires in COVID-19. The wider study: Italy, Spain and the United States were the sources of the convalescent and acute COVID-19 samples. T cells, B-cell-depleted T cells, or PBMCs provided the cDNA or gDNA that served as material.

TCRdb's copy holds only in-frame clones and misses some; the assay was immunoSEQ multiplex PCR. The sample lists some 240,000 clones, about 89% occurring once. The CDR3 length is 15 residues. V lost 2 bases and J 4 bases, leaving 15 bases between the germline ends. CDR1 and CDR2 (germline): KGHSH, LQKENI. This clone was seen only a few times. The sequenced sample was peripheral blood. The chain links TRBV18 to TRBJ2-7, with D uncertain. The sequence came from a man in his sixties who had recovered from COVID-19. The CDR3 loop is CASSPGTGRAYEQYF. In DNA form, the CDR3 reads TGTGCCAGCTCACCAGGTACGGGTCGCGCGTACGAGCAGTACTTC.